The 29 T cell receptor beta chains given below trace back to one sample, sequenced in a study of shared clonotypes between healthy human individuals. Repertoires were generated with immunoSEQ multiplex PCR, while TCRdb's copy carries only in-frame clones and drops some. This table has 450,000 to 500,000 clones, about 72% appearing once. The sample consisted of PBMCs. These receptors originate from a woman aged 40 to 50 in good health. Some clones in this sample may be carry-over from other donors' samples.

CDR3 bases: TGCAGCGTCGCCAAGGACAGCTCCTATAATTCACCCCTCCACTTT. Translating gives CSVAKDSSYNSPLHF. The gene calls are TRBV29-1 and TRBJ1-6; maybe TRBD1 (6 bases). Germline loops: CDR1 SQVTM, CDR2 ANQGSEA. The CDR3 contains 15 residues. With 6 bases removed from V and 0 bases from J, the gap between germline ends came to 12 bases.

This chain connects TRBV28 to TRBJ1-3; unclear D gene. The germline V and J ends were trimmed by 3 bases and 5 bases, with 14 bases remaining between them. This CDR3 region has 15 residues. CDR1 is MDHEN and CDR2 is SYDVKM in the germline V gene. The CDR3 loop is CASSFGGRPRNTIYF. CDR3 DNA sequence: TGTGCCAGCAGTTTCGGCGGGCGCCCAAGAAACACCATATATTTT.

This chain joins TRBV11-3 and TRBJ2-5; D is ambiguous. The V end lost 0 bases, the J end lost 4 bases, and 12 bases lay between the germline ends. There are 15 residues in the CDR3. Germline-derived CDR1 and CDR2 are SGHNT and YENEEA. The CDR3 DNA is TGTGCCAGCAGCTTAGAAGGAAAAAAGGGAGAGACCCAGTACTTC. This translates into CASSLEGKKGETQYF.

This clone was detected a few times. The chain's CDR3 is CASSLGWGVEQYF. The CDR3 bases are TGTGCCAGCAGCTTAGGATGGGGAGTAGAGCAGTACTTC. V and J are TRBV7-2 and TRBJ2-7, with D maybe TRBD2 (5 bases). Germline V gene lookup returns CDR1 SGHTA and CDR2 FQGNSA. The V end lost 1 base, the J end lost 7 bases, and 11 bases lay between the germline ends. CDR3 length: 13 residues.

This rearrangement joins TRBV9 to TRBJ1-2; the D is unclear. The CDR3 spans 14 residues. The germline V gene has CDR1 SGDLS and CDR2 YYNGEE. Trimming left V 4 bases short and J 6 bases short, with 16 bases between. The chain's CDR3 is CASSLRTAIDGYTF. Here the CDR3 DNA reads TGTGCCAGCAGCCTCCGGACCGCCATCGATGGCTACACCTTC.

The rearrangement uses TRBV18 and TRBJ1-2; D is ambiguous. Trimming cost V 2 bases and J 2 bases, with 12 bases left between them. Germline CDR1 KGHSH, CDR2 LQKENI. The CDR3 totals 15 residues. CDR3 region: CASSPGGFTNYGYTF. CDR3 sequence (DNA): TGTGCCAGCTCACCAGGAGGGTTTACAAACTATGGCTACACCTTC.

This chain's CDR3 is CASRRAPSSGANVLTF. CDR3 coding DNA: TGTGCCAGCAGACGGGCTCCGAGCTCTGGGGCCAACGTCCTGACTTTC. The chain carries TRBV28 and TRBJ2-6; no definite D call. Germline CDR1 MDHEN, CDR2 SYDVKM. Trimming took off 6 bases at V and 0 bases at J, with 12 bases between the two ends. There are 16 residues in the CDR3.

CDR3 sequence: CASSPLGQLENTEAFF. The CDR3 region has the DNA TGTGCCAGCAGCCCCCTAGGACAGCTCGAGAACACTGAAGCTTTCTTT. The chain uses TRBV7-9 and TRBJ1-1; perhaps TRBD1 as D (6 bases). The germline V gene encodes CDR1 SEHNR and CDR2 FQNEAQ (reference sequence). This CDR3 is built from 16 residues. V gave up 5 bases and J gave up 1 base, with 17 bases separating them. Supplemented by reference TRBV7-9 and TRBJ1-1, the full variable domain reads DTGVSQNPRHKITKRGQNVTFRCDPISEHNRLYWYRQTLGQGPEFLTYFQNEAQLEKSRLLSDRFSAERPKGSFSTLEIQRTEQGDSAMYLCASSPLGQLENTEAFFGQGTRLTVV.

The chain is built from TRBV4-1 and TRBJ2-7; D gene ambiguous. V was cut by 4 bases and J by 2 bases, with 12 bases left in between. The CDR3 runs 14 residues. Germline V gives CDR1 MGHRA, CDR2 YSYEKL. DNA of the CDR3: TGCGCCAGCAGCCTAGTCGGCTCCACCTACGAGCAGTACTTC. Translation gives CASSLVGSTYEQYF.

This clone was counted only a few times. This chain uses TRBV5-4 with TRBJ2-1; D is unclear. V shed 0 bases and J shed 9 bases, with 7 bases lying between them. The CDR3 runs 12 residues. Germline V gene lookup returns CDR1 SGHNT and CDR2 YYREEE (reference sequence). CDR3 amino acids: CASSLDVGEQFF. The CDR3 nucleotides read TGTGCCAGCAGCTTGGACGTGGGTGAGCAGTTCTTC.

The chain is built from TRBV10-3 and TRBJ2-3; 8 bases match TRBD2. Looked up from germline, CDR1 is ENHRY and CDR2 is SYGVKD. This CDR3 is built from 16 residues. V dropped 5 bases and J dropped 0; count of bases not matched to a gene: 7. The CDR3 sequence: CAISLSPGGSTDTQYF. CDR3 sequence (DNA): TGTGCCATCAGTTTATCACCGGGAGGGAGCACAGATACGCAGTATTTT.

The chain carries TRBV10-3 and TRBJ2-7; weak D call: TRBD2 (5 bases). Trimming pared 8 bases from V and 4 bases from J, leaving 12 bases between. Germline loops: CDR1 ENHRY, CDR2 SYGVKD. This CDR3 comprises 12 residues. This chain's CDR3 is CAIRGLSYEQYF. CDR3 sequence (DNA): TGTGCCATCCGGGGTCTATCTTACGAGCAGTACTTC.

The gene calls are TRBV5-1 and TRBJ1-1; D gene unclear. V was pared by 6 bases and J by 0 bases, with 15 bases between. Germline CDR1 is SGHRS and CDR2 is YFSETQ. This CDR3 contains 15 residues. In nucleotides, the CDR3 is TGCGCCAGCAATAGTGATGGAAATATGAACACTGAAGCTTTCTTT. Translating gives CASNSDGNMNTEAFF.

The V call is TRBV9, the J call TRBJ2-1; TRBD2 matches 11 bases. Germline-derived CDR1 and CDR2 are SGDLS and YYNGEE. This CDR3 is built from 17 residues. V lost 0 bases to trimming and J lost 0 bases; unmatched junction nucleotides: 2. The CDR3 spells CASSVGGTSGSYNEQFF. The CDR3 DNA follows: TGTGCCAGCAGCGTAGGTGGGACTAGCGGCTCCTACAATGAGCAGTTCTTC.

The chain employs TRBV5-6 and TRBJ2-1, with TRBD2 matching over 7 bases. The CDR3 runs 15 residues. The germline CDR1 and CDR2 sequences are SGHDT and YYEEEE. After removal of 4 bases from V and 0 bases from J, the junction contained 4 bases not matched to a gene. Here the CDR3 DNA reads TGTGCCAGCAGCCTAGGACTAGACTCCTACAATGAGCAGTTCTTC. Translated: CASSLGLDSYNEQFF.

The chain is built from TRBV29-1 and TRBJ1-4, with D perhaps matching TRBD1 (5 bases). Germline V gives CDR1 SQVTM, CDR2 ANQGSEA. The CDR3 length is 12 residues. V was pared by 7 bases and J by 2 bases, with 8 bases between. The CDR3: CSATVTNEKLFF. The CDR3 nucleotides read TGCAGCGCGACAGTTACTAATGAAAAACTGTTTTTT.

This clone was seen just once. The J gene is TRBJ2-5, the V gene TRBV15; a possible D gene is TRBD2 (6 bases). This CDR3 spans 16 amino acids. Between the trimmed V and J ends, which lost 0 bases and 5 bases, there was a span of 16 bases. In germline, CDR1 is LNHNV, CDR2 YYDKDF (reference sequence). In DNA form, the CDR3 reads TGTGCCACCAGCAGAGAGCGAACCGGGACTCAGGAGACCCAGTACTTC. It encodes CATSRERTGTQETQYF.

This clone showed up many times. The chain combines TRBV18 with TRBJ2-7, with a possible D match to TRBD1 (6 bases). CDR3 length: 15 amino acids. The germline V gene encodes CDR1 KGHSH and CDR2 LQKENI. Trimming shortened V by 0 bases and J by 2 bases, and 11 bases separated the two germline ends. CDR3 protein: CASSPPGAPTYEQYF. CDR3 bases: TGTGCCAGCTCACCACCGGGGGCCCCGACCTACGAGCAGTACTTC.

The genes are TRBV6-6 and TRBJ1-1; D may be TRBD1 (6 bases). V lost 7 bases and J lost 6, with 12 bases in between. Germline loops: CDR1 MNHNY, CDR2 SVGAGI (reference sequence). This CDR3 comprises 12 residues. This CDR3 reads CASMKQGPEAFF. In DNA form, the CDR3 reads TGTGCCAGCATGAAACAGGGTCCTGAAGCTTTCTTT.

The CDR3 nucleotides are TGTGCCAGCAGCCTGGGACGGAACTCGAAGGAAGCTTTCTTT. Translated: CASSLGRNSKEAFF. The chain carries TRBV7-6 and TRBJ1-1; D is possibly TRBD1 (5 bases). The germline gives CDR1 SGHVS, CDR2 FNYEAQ. CDR3 size: 14 residues. Between the trimmed V and J ends, which lost 5 bases and 8 bases, there was a span of 18 bases.

V usage is TRBV28 and J usage is TRBJ1-5, with D perhaps TRBD1 (6 bases). The CDR3 consists of 12 residues. V lost 6 bases, J lost 6 bases, and 9 bases lay in between. Germline V gives CDR1 MDHEN, CDR2 SYDVKM. CDR3 in DNA: TGTGCCAGCAGCAGGGGTACTCAGCCCCAGCATTTT. Residues: CASSRGTQPQHF.

The J gene is TRBJ2-7, the V gene TRBV15; 7 nucleotides agree with TRBD1. Germline CDR1 reads LNHNV; CDR2 reads YYDKDF (reference sequence). CDR3 length: 14 amino acids. After removal of 4 bases from V and 7 bases from J, the junction contained 10 bases not matched to a gene. This CDR3 is CATSIDRVSGEQYF. DNA of the CDR3: TGTGCCACCAGCATAGACAGGGTATCAGGAGAGCAGTACTTC.

The rearrangement links TRBV5-4 to TRBJ2-3, with 12 bases aligning to TRBD2. Per the germline V gene, CDR1 is SGHNT and CDR2 is YYREEE (reference sequence). The CDR3 is 15 residues long. The V segment lost 4 bases and the J segment 5 bases; nucleotides outside the gene matches: 5. The CDR3 DNA sequence: TGTGCCAGCAGCCCTCTAGCGGGAGGGGTAGATACGCAGTATTTT. As protein: CASSPLAGGVDTQYF.

The rearrangement uses TRBV2 and TRBJ2-1, with D possibly being TRBD1 or TRBD2 (5 bases each). The CDR3 totals 13 residues. Trimming stripped 8 bases from V and 7 bases from J, with 15 bases between. Germline-derived CDR1 and CDR2 are SNHLY and FYNNEI. The CDR3 bases are TGTGCCAGCGGGACCACCGGTAGGAATGAGCAGTTCTTC. Encoded protein: CASGTTGRNEQFF.

This clone occurred once. A much larger clone differs from this one at a single base, so this may be a read error. The CDR3 sequence: CGVRLALGGGNEQFF. Written as DNA, the CDR3 is TGCGGCGTTCGTCTCGCACTGGGGGGGGGCAATGAGCAGTTCTTC. This sequence joins TRBV29-1 and TRBJ2-1, with TRBD2 matching 7 bases. This CDR3 region has 15 residues. Germline CDR1 and CDR2: SQVTM and ANQGSEA.

V usage is TRBV11-3 and J usage is TRBJ2-5, with a possible D match to TRBD2 (5 bases). Germline loops: CDR1 SGHNT, CDR2 YENEEA. Trimming took off 2 bases at V and 2 bases at J, with 18 bases between the two ends. The CDR3 spans 17 residues. The CDR3, as DNA: TGTGCCAGCAGCTTACGCTCGACTACGATTGGGCAAGAGACCCAGTACTTC. Amino acid sequence: CASSLRSTTIGQETQYF.

The rearrangement links TRBV18 to TRBJ2-7; TRBD2 agrees at 7 bases. Germline assignment: CDR1 KGHSH and CDR2 LQKENI. CDR3 length: 14 amino acids. V dropped 3 bases and J dropped 0; count of bases not matched to a gene: 2. The CDR3, as DNA: TGTGCCAGCTCACCGGGGACTATCTCCTACGAGCAGTACTTC. Its protein is CASSPGTISYEQYF.

The chain is built from TRBV4-1 and TRBJ2-1, with D unclear. The germline CDR1 and CDR2 sequences are MGHRA and YSYEKL. The CDR3 covers 14 residues. V lost 2 bases and J 2 bases, leaving 7 bases between the germline ends. The CDR3 sequence: CASSQPFAYNEQFF. In DNA form, the CDR3 reads TGCGCCAGCAGCCAACCCTTCGCCTACAATGAGCAGTTCTTC.

The genes are TRBV28 and TRBJ2-1; D remains unclear. This CDR3 contains 15 residues. Germline V gene data show CDR1 as MDHEN and CDR2 as SYDVKM. The V end was cut by 2 bases, the J end by 5 bases, with 13 bases between. CDR3 loop: CASSLPSDPDNEQFF. Here the CDR3 DNA reads TGTGCCAGCAGTTTACCGTCAGACCCCGACAATGAGCAGTTCTTC.